What follows are 5 T cell receptor beta chains derived from one specimen sequenced in a study of blood T cells in healthy people across ages. A sample-barcoded 5' primer and a J-beta primer mix were used in a second PCR of roughly 7 to 11 cycles. In TCRdb, the 5' RACE reads were re-called with MiXCR into one record per CDR3 protein. The profile shows 780,000 or so distinct CDR3 sequences, 45% to 70% of them singletons. Sequencing input: blood. All receptors derive from a man in his forties or fifties in good health.

This rearrangement joins TRBV6-2 or TRBV6-3 to TRBJ2-7; D is ambiguous. Per the germline V gene, CDR1 is MNHEY and CDR2 is SVGEGT. V shed 10 bases and J shed 7 bases, with 11 bases lying between them. The length of the CDR3 is 10 residues. The CDR3 DNA reads as TGTGCCACCGTAAATGGAGAGCAGTACTTC. Its translation: CATVNGEQYF.

This chain joins TRBV6-5 and TRBJ2-4; a possible D gene is TRBD2 (6 bases). TRBJ2-7 matches the DNA end more closely, so the J call is doubtful. The CDR3 runs 14 residues. In germline, CDR1 is MNHEY, CDR2 SVGAGI. The CDR3 loop is CASRTPGGNYEQYF. The DNA of the CDR3 is TGTGCCAGCCGGACCCCTGGAGGGAACTACGAGCAGTACTTC.

The chain uses TRBV2 and TRBJ2-4; 7 bases are shared with TRBD2. Per germline, CDR1 SNHLY and CDR2 FYNNEI. J was trimmed by 1 base and V by 7 bases; bases with no gene match: 7. This CDR3 contains 15 residues. The CDR3, as DNA: TGTGCCAGCACCTTGGGCGGGAGCGCCAAAAACATTCAGTACTTC. Its protein product is CASTLGGSAKNIQYF.

This clonotype was recorded a few times. This sequence joins TRBV6-5 and TRBJ2-7, with D maybe TRBD1 (6 bases). The germline V and J ends were trimmed by 0 bases and 3 bases, with 12 bases remaining between them. This CDR3 has 15 amino acids. Germline-derived CDR1 and CDR2 are MNHEY and SVGAGI. CDR3 bases: TGTGCCAGCAGTTACTCGGTCAGGGGAGTCTACGAGCAGTACTTC. This encodes CASSYSVRGVYEQYF.

The chain combines TRBV12-3 or TRBV12-4 with TRBJ2-5, with D unresolved. The CDR3 sequence is 11 residues long. Trimming left V 6 bases short and J 11 bases short, with 13 bases between. The CDR3 reads CASSQFYEQYF. CDR3 in DNA: TGTGCCAGCAGCCAATTTTATGAGCAGTACTTC.